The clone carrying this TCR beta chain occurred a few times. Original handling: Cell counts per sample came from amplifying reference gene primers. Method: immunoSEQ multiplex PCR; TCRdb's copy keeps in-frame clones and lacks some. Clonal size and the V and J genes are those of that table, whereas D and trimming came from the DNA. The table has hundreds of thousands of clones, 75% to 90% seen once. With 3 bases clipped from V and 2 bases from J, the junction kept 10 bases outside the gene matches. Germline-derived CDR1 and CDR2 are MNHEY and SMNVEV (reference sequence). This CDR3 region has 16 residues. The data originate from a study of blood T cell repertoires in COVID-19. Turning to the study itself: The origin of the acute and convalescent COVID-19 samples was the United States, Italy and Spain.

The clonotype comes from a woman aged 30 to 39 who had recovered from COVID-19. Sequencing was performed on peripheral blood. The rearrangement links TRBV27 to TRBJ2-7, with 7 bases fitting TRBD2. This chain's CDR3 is CASSFSHASGPYEQYF. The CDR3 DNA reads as TGTGCCAGCAGTTTCTCCCATGCTAGCGGTCCCTACGAGCAGTACTTC.